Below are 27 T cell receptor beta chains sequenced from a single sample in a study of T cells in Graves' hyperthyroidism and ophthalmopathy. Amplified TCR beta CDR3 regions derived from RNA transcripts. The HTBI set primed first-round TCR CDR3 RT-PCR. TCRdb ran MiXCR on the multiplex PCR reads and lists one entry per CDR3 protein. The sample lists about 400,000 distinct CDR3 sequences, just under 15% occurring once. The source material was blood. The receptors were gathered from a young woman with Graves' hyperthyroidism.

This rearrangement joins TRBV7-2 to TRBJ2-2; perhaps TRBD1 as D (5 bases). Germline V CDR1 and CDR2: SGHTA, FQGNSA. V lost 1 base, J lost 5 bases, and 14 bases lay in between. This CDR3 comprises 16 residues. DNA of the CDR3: TGTGCCAGCAGCTTAGGAAGCCCAGGGCGGACCGGGGAGCTGTTTTTT. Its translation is CASSLGSPGRTGELFF.

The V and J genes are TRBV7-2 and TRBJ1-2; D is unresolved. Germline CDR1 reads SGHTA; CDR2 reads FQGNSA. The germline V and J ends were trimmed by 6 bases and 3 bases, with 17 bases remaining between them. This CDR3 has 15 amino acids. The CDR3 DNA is TGTGCCAGCAGTCGGAGAGAGCCTTTATACTATGGCTACACCTTC. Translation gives CASSRREPLYYGYTF.

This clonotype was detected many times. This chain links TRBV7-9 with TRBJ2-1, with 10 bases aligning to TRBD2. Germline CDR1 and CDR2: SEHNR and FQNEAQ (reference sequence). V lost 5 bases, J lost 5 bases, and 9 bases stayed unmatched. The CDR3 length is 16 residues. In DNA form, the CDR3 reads TGTGCCAGCAGCCCTCTGGGCCTAGCGGGAGACAATGAGCAGTTCTTC. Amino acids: CASSPLGLAGDNEQFF.

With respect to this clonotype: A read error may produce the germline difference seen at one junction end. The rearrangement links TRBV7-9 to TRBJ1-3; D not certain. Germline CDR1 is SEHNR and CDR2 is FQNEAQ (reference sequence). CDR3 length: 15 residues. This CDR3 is CASSPKGSSGNTMYF. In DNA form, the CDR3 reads TGTGCCAGCAGTCCAAAAGGGTCCTCTGGAAACACCATGTATTTT.

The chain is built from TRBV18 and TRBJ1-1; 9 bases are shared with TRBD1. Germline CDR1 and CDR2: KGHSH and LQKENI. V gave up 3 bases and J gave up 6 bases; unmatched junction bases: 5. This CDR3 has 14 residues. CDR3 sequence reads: CASSPGTGLAEAFF. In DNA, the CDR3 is TGTGCCAGCTCACCCGGGACAGGGTTGGCTGAAGCTTTCTTT.

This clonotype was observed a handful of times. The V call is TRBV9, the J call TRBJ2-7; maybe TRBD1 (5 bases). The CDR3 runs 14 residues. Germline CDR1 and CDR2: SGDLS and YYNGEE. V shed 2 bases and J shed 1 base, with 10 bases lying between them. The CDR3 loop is CASSVATGSYEQYF. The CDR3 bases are TGTGCCAGCAGCGTGGCTACAGGTTCCTACGAGCAGTACTTC.

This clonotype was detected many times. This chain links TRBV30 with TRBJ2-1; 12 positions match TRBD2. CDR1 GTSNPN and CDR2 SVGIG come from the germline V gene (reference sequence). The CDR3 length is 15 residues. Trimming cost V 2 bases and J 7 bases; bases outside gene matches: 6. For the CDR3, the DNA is TGTGCCTGGAGTTCCGGGACTAGCGGGTCTAATGAGCAGTTCTTC. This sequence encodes CAWSSGTSGSNEQFF.

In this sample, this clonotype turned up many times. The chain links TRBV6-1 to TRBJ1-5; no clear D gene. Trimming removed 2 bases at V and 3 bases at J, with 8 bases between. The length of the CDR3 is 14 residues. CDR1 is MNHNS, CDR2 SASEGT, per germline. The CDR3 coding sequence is TGTGCCAGCAGTGAATTTGAGATCAATCAGCCCCAGCATTTT. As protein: CASSEFEINQPQHF.

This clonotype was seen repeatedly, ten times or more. The CDR3 sequence is CASSSILAGGTDTQYF. CDR3 bases: TGTGCCAGCAGTTCGATATTAGCGGGTGGCACAGATACGCAGTATTTT. The rearrangement uses TRBV6-1 and TRBJ2-3; 7 nucleotides align to TRBD2. Germline V lookup: CDR1 MNHNS, CDR2 SASEGT. The CDR3 is 16 residues long. The ends lost 5 bases at V and 1 base at J; junction bases unmatched: 9.

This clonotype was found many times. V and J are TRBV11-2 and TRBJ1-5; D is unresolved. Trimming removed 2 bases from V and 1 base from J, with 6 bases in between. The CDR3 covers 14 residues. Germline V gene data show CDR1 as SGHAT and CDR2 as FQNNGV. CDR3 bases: TGTGCCAGCAGCTTAACCCCGAGCAATCAGCCCCAGCATTTT. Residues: CASSLTPSNQPQHF.

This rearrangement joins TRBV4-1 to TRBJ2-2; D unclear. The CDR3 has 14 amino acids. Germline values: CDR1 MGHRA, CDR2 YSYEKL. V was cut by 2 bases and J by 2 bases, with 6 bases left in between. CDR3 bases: TGCGCCAGCAGCCAACTACCTAACACCGGGGAGCTGTTTTTT. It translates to CASSQLPNTGELFF.

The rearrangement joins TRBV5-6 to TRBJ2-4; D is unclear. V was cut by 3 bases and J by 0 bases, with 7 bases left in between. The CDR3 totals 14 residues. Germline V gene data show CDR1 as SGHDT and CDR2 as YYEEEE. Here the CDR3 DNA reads TGTGCCAGCAGCTCGTTGACAGCCAAAAACATTCAGTACTTC. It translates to CASSSLTAKNIQYF.

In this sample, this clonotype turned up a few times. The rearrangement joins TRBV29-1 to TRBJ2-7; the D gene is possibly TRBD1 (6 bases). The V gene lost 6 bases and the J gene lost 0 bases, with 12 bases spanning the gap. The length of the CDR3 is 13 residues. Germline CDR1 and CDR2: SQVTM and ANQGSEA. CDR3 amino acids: CSVAGQSSYEQYF. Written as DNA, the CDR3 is TGCAGCGTGGCAGGACAGAGCTCCTACGAGCAGTACTTC.

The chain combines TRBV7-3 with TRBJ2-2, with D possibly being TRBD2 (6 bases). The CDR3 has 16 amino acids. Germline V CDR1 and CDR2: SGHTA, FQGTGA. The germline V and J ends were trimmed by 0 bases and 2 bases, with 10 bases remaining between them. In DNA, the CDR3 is TGTGCCAGCAGCTTAACGGCGGGAACCAACACCGGGGAGCTGTTTTTT. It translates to CASSLTAGTNTGELFF.

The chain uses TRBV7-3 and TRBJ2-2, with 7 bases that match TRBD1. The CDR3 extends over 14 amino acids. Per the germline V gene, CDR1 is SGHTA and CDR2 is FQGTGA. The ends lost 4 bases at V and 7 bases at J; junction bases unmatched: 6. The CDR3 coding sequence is TGTGCCAGCAGCTCGACAGGGCCCAGCGGGGAGCTGTTTTTT. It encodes CASSSTGPSGELFF. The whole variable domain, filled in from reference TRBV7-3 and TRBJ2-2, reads GAGVSQTPSNKVTEKGKYVELRCDPISGHTALYWYRQSLGQGPEFLIYFQGTGAADDSGLPNDRFFAVRPEGSVSTLKIQRTERGDSAVYLCASSSTGPSGELFFGEGSRLTVL.

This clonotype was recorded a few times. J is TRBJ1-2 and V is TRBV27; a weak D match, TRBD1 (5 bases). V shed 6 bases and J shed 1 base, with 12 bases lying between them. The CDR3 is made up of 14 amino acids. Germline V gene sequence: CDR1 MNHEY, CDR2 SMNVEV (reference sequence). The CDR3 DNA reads TGTGCCAGCAGGCGAACTCAGGGTAACTATGGCTACACCTTC. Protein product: CASRRTQGNYGYTF.

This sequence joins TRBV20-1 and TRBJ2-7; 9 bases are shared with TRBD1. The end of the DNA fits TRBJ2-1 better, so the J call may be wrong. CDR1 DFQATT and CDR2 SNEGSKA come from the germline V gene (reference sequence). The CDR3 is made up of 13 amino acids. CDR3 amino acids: CSASDRGTYEQFF. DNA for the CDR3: TGCAGTGCTTCGGACAGGGGAACCTACGAGCAGTTCTTC.

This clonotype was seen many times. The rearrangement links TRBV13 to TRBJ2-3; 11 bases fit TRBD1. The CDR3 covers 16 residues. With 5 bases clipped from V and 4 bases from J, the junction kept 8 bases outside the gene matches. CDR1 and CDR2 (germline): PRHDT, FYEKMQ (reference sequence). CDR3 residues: CASSTPRDRGADTQYF. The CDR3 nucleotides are TGTGCCAGCAGCACACCCCGGGACAGGGGGGCAGATACGCAGTATTTT.

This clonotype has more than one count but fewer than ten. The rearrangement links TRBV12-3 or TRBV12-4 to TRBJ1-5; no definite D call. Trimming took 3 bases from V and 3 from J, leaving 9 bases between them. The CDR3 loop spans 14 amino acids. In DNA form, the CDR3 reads TGTGCCAGCAGTTTTAATAGGAACAATCAGCCCCAGCATTTT. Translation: CASSFNRNNQPQHF.

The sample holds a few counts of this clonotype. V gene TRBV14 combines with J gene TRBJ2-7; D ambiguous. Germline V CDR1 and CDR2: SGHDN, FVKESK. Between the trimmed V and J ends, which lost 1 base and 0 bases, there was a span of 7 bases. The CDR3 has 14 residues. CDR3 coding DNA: TGTGCCAGCAGCCAAGCCAGGAGCTCCTACGAGCAGTACTTC. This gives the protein CASSQARSSYEQYF.

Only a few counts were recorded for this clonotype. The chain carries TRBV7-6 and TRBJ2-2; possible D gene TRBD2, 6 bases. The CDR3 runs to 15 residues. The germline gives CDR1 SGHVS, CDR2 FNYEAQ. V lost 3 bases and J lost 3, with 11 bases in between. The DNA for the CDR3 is TGTGCCAGCAGCTTCGGGACTGAAGACACCGGGGAGCTGTTTTTT. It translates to CASSFGTEDTGELFF.

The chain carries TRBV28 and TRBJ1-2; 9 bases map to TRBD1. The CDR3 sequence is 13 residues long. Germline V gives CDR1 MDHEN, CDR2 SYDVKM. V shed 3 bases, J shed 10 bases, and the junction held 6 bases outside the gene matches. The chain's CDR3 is CASSLGTGHFYTF. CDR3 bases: TGTGCCAGCAGTTTGGGGACAGGGCATTTCTACACCTTC.

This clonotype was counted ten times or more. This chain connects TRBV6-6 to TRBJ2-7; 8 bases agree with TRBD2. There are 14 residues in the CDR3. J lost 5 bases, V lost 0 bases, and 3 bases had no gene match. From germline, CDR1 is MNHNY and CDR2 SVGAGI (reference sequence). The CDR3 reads CASSYSSGVNEQYF. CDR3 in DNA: TGTGCCAGCAGTTACTCTAGCGGGGTCAACGAGCAGTACTTC.

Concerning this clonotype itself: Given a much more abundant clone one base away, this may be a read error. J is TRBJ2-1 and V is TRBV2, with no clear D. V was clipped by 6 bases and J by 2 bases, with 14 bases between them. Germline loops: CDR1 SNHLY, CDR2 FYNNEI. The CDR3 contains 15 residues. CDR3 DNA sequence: TGTGCCAGCAGCCGAGCTGCAAGCCCCTACAATGAGCAGTTCTTC. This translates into CASSRAASPYNEQFF.

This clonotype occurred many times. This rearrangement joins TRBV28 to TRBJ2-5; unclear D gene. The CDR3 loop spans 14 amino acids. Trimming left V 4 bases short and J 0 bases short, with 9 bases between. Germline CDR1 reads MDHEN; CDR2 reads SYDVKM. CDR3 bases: TGTGCCAGCAGTTCCCCGGGTGACCAAGAGACCCAGTACTTC. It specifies CASSSPGDQETQYF.

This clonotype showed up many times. This CDR3 reads CASSVERTPNTEAFF. CDR3 DNA sequence: TGTGCCAGCAGCGTAGAACGCACCCCGAACACTGAAGCTTTCTTT. The rearrangement uses TRBV9 and TRBJ1-1; D unclear. The CDR3 spans 15 residues. Germline V gene sequence: CDR1 SGDLS, CDR2 YYNGEE. Trimming shortened V by 0 bases and J by 1 base, and 10 bases separated the two germline ends.

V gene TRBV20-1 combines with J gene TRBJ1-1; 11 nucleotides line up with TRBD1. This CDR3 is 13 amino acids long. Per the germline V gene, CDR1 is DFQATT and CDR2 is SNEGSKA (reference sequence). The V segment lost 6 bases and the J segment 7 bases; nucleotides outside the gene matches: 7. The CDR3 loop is CSAVDRGRGEAFF. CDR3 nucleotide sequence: TGCAGTGCCGTGGACAGGGGGCGAGGTGAAGCTTTCTTT.